This TCR beta chain stems from a study of T cell responses to AZD1222 COVID-19 vaccine. Study observations and caveats: Vaccine-associated CD4 TCRs ranged over spike, dominating at 160-218 and 743-854.

With 6 bases removed from V and 2 bases from J, the gap between germline ends came to 14 bases. The germline V gene has CDR1 MNHEY and CDR2 SVGEGT. CDR3 length: 14 residues. The repertoire was sequenced with immunoSEQ multiplex PCR; TCRdb's copy has only in-frame clones and lacks some. The sample contains 66,000 or so clones, approximately 79% of which appear only once. The table lists this clone with a count of one. What it binds is not known. The sequence was collected from an adult in good health. This specimen was peripheral blood, taken on day 0 of MenACWY control vaccination. The chain combines TRBV6-2 or TRBV6-3 with TRBJ2-7; a weak D match, TRBD1 (5 bases). The CDR3 DNA follows: TGTGCCAGCAGCCACGTAGACAGACCCTACGAGCAGTACTTC. This codes for CASSHVDRPYEQYF.